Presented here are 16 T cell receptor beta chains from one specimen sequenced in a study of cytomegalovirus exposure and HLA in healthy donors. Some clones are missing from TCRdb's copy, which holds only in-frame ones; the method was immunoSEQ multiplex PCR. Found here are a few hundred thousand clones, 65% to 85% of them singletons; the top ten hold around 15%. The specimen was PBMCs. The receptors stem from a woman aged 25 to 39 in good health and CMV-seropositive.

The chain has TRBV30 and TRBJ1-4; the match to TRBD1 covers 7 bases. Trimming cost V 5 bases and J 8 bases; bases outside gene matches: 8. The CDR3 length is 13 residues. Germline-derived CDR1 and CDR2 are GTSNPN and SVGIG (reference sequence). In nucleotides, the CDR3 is TGTGCCTGGGGTCGGGACAGCCCGGAAAAACTGTTTTTT. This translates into CAWGRDSPEKLFF.

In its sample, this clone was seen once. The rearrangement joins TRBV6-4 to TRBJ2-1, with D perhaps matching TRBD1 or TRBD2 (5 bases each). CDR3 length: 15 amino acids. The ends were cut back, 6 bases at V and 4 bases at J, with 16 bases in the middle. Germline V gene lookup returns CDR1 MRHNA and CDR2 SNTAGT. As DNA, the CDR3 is TGTGCCAGCAGCGGGGACGGAGAGGGTTACAATGAGCAGTTCTTC. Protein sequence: CASSGDGEGYNEQFF.

In DNA form, the CDR3 reads TGTGCCAGCAGCCAAGTAAGCCAGACCTATGGCTACACCTTC. Amino acids: CASSQVSQTYGYTF. The chain combines TRBV14 with TRBJ1-2; D is undetermined. Germline-derived CDR1 and CDR2 are SGHDN and FVKESK. Trimming left V 1 base short and J 4 bases short, with 10 bases between. The CDR3 runs 14 residues.

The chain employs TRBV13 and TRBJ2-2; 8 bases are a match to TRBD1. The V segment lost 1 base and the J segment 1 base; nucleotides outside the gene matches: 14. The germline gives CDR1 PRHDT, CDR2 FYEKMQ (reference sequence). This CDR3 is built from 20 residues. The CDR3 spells CASSLVRGTGGTWNTGELFF. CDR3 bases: TGTGCCAGCAGCTTAGTACGGGGAACAGGGGGAACTTGGAACACCGGGGAGCTGTTTTTT.

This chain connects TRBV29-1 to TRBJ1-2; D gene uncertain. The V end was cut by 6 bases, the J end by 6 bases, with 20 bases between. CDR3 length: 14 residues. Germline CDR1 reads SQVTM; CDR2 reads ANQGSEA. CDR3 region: CSVPLSRVGHGYTF. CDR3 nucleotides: TGCAGCGTCCCACTCTCGAGGGTAGGGCATGGCTACACCTTC.

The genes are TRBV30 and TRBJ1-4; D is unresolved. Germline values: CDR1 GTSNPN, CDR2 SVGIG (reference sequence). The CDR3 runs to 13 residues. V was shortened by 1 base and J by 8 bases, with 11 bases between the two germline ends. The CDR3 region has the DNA TGTGCCTGGAGTGGTAGCGCGGGGGAAAAACTGTTTTTT. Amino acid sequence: CAWSGSAGEKLFF.

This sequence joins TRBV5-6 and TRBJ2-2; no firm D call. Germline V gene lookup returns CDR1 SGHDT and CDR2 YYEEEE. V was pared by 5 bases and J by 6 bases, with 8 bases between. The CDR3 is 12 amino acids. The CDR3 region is CASRVSSGELFF. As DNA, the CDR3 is TGTGCCAGCAGAGTTTCTTCCGGGGAGCTGTTTTTT.

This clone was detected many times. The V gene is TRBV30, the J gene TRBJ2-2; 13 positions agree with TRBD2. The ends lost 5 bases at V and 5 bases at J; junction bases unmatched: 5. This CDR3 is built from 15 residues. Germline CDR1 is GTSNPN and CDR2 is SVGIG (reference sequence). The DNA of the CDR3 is TGTGCCTGGGAAGGACTAGCGGGAGAGACCGGGGAGCTGTTTTTT. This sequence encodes CAWEGLAGETGELFF.

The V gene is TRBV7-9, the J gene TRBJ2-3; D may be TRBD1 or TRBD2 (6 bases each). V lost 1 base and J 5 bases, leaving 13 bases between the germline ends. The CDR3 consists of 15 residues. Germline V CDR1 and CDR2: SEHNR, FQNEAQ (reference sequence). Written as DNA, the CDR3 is TGTGCCAGCAGCTTAGTCGGGGGCGCGGGAGATACGCAGTATTTT. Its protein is CASSLVGGAGDTQYF.

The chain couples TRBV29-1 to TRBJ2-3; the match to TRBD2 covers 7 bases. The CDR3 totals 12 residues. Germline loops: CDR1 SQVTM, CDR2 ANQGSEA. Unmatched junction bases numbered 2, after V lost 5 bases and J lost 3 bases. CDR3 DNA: TGCAGCGTTCGGGGGGTAACAGATACGCAGTATTTT. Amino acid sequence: CSVRGVTDTQYF.

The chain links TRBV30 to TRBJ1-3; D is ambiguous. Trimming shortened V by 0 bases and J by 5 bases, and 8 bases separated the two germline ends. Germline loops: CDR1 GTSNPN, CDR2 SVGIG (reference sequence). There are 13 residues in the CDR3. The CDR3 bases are TGTGCCTGGAGTGTGTCAAAACGAAACACCATATATTTT. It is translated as CAWSVSKRNTIYF.

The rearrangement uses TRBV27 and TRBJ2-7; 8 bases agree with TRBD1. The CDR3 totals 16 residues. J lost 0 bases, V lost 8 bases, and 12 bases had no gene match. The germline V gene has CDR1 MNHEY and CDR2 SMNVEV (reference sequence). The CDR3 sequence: CASHSGTGRSSYEQYF. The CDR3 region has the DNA TGTGCCAGCCACTCGGGGACAGGCCGAAGCTCCTACGAGCAGTACTTC.

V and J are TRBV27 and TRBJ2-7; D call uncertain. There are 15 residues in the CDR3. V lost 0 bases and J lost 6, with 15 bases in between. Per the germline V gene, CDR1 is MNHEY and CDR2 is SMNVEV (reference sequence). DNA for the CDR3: TGTGCCAGCAGTTTATCTTCGGAAGTAGTTCGCGAGCAGTACTTC. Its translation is CASSLSSEVVREQYF.

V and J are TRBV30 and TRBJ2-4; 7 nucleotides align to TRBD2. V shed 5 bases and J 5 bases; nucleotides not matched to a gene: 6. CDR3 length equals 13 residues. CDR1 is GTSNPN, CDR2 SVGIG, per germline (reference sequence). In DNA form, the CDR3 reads TGTGCCTGGCAACCGGGAGGACAAAACATTCAGTACTTC. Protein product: CAWQPGGQNIQYF.

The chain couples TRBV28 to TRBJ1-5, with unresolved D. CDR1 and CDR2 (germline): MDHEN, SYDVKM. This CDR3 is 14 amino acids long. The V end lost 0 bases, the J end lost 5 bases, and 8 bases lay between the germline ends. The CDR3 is CASSLWGSDQPQHF. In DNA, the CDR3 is TGTGCCAGCAGTTTATGGGGCAGTGATCAGCCCCAGCATTTT.

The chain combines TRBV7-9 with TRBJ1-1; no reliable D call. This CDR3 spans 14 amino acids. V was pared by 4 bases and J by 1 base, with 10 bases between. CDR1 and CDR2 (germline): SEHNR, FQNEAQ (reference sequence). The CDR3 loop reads CASSSDLWNTEAFF. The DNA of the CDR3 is TGTGCCAGCAGCTCTGATTTGTGGAACACTGAAGCTTTCTTT.